Listed below are T cell receptor beta chains from one sample, sequenced in a study of T cell responses to AZD1222 COVID-19 vaccine. Here immunoSEQ multiplex PCR was the method, and the copy in TCRdb shows in-frame clones only, minus some. The repertoire holds over 100,000 clones, with around 90% as singletons. Sequenced material: peripheral blood, taken on day 0 of AZD1222 vaccination. These receptors were collected from an adult in good health. The CDR3 runs from the conserved cysteine through the conserved F or W. The D gene is left open where the match is weak. Size values are once, few and many counts, or a class for expanded clones, and some rows have none.

>TRBV19|TRBJ2-3|NA|NA
TGTGCCAGTAGTATCCCACAGAGACCAGATACGCAGTATTTT
CASSIPQRPDTQYF
>TRBV3-1/TRBV3-2|TRBJ2-1|TRBD1|NA
TGTGCCAGCAGCTCCGTGGGACAGGGCTGGGATGAGCAGTTCTTC
CASSSVGQGWDEQFF
>TRBV4-1|TRBJ1-1|NA|NA
TGCGCCAGCAGCCCCAGGGTCAACACTGAAGCTTTCTTT
CASSPRVNTEAFF
>TRBV6-5|TRBJ1-6|NA|once
TGTGCCAGCAGTAGGGGTGGCCAGCTTAATTCACCCCTCCACTTT
CASSRGGQLNSPLHF
>TRBV4-1|TRBJ1-1|NA|NA
TGCGCCAGCAGCCAAGGTGGGGGCTGGACTAATGAAGCTTTCTTT
CASSQGGGWTNEAFF
>TRBV7-9|TRBJ2-5|NA|NA
TGTGCCAGCAGCTGGCAAGAGACCCAGTACTTC
CASSWQETQYF
>TRBV7-9|TRBJ1-2|NA|once
TGTGCCAGCAGCTTAGGGGTCTCAGGGGCGTATGGCTACACCTTC
CASSLGVSGAYGYTF
>TRBV19|TRBJ1-2|NA|NA
TGTGCCAGTAGTTCCCGGGACTTCCAATTC
CASSSRDFQF
>TRBV4-1|TRBJ2-7|NA|NA
TGCGCCAGCAGCCAAGATCCCGGGACCTATCTCCCATCCGAGCAGTACTTC
CASSQDPGTYLPSEQYF
>TRBV5-8|TRBJ2-3|NA|NA
TGTGCCAGCAGCTTGACTAGGAACCATCGGTATTTT
CASSLTRNHRYF
>TRBV2|TRBJ1-2|TRBD1|NA
TGTGCCAGCAGGGTCGGACAGGCGAACTATGGCTACACCTTC
CASRVGQANYGYTF
>TRBV19|TRBJ1-5|NA|once
TGTGCCAGTAGTATACGGGCTCTCAATCAGCCCCAGCATTTT
CASSIRALNQPQHF
>TRBV4-3|TRBJ1-5|TRBD1|NA
TGCGCCAGCAGCCTTGGACAGGGAGAACAGCCCCAGCATTTT
CASSLGQGEQPQHF
>TRBV2|TRBJ2-7|NA|NA
TGTGCCAGCAGTTACACTGAGGGGGGCGAGCAGTACTTC
CASSYTEGGEQYF
>TRBV7-9|TRBJ1-6|NA|medium-sized
TGTGCCAGCACCGGGGGGATGGGTAATTCACCCCTCCACTTT
CASTGGMGNSPLHF
>TRBV19|TRBJ2-3|TRBD1|NA
TGTGCCAGTAGCCATCCGGGACAGGGGGCTGATGATACGCAGTATTTT
CASSHPGQGADDTQYF
>TRBV28|TRBJ2-7|TRBD1|NA
TGTGCCAGCAGCGTCCCGGGACAGGGTAGCCACGAGCAGTACTTC
CASSVPGQGSHEQYF
>TRBV12-1|TRBJ1-2|NA|NA
TGTGCCAGCAGCCACATTTGCTGCCCCCAGGGCTATGGCTACACCTTC
CASSHICCPQGYGYTF
>TRBV6-5|TRBJ1-5|NA|NA
TGTGCCAGCAGTCCCCGGGGGACCCTAAATCAGCCCCAGCATTTT
CASSPRGTLNQPQHF
>TRBV5-1|TRBJ2-3|TRBD2|NA
TGCGCCAGCAGCCTAACTAGCGGGAGATACACAGATACGCAGTATTTT
CASSLTSGRYTDTQYF
>TRBV7-3|TRBJ1-6|NA|NA
TGTGCCAGCAGCTTAGACAGTTATAATTCACCCCTCCACTTT
CASSLDSYNSPLHF
>TRBV7-9|TRBJ1-4|NA|NA
TGTGCCAGCAGCTCCCGGGCAGGGGCGACGGTGCAACTGTTTTTT
CASSSRAGATVQLFF
>TRBV6-5|TRBJ1-2|NA|NA
TGTGCCAGCTATGGGAACAACTATGGCTACACCTTC
CASYGNNYGYTF
>TRBV14|TRBJ1-2|NA|NA
TGTGCCAGCAGCGATACCGGGACGGAGGCTAACTATGGCTACACCTTC
CASSDTGTEANYGYTF
>TRBV7-3|TRBJ2-2|NA|NA
TGTGCCAGCAGCTTGGGCAGGGGCGCCGGGGAGCTGTTTTTT
CASSLGRGAGELFF
>TRBV14|TRBJ2-2|TRBD1|few
TGTGCCAGCAGCCTCGACAGGGGGCTTAGCGGGGAGCTGTTTTTT
CASSLDRGLSGELFF
>TRBV20-1|TRBJ1-1|NA|NA
TGCAGTGCTGCCCGGACGACCGAAGCTTTCTTT
CSAARTTEAFF
>TRBV12-3/TRBV12-4|TRBJ1-6|TRBD1|NA
TGTGCCAGCGGGACAGGGCGTTCACCCCTCCACTTT
CASGTGRSPLHF
>TRBV12-3/TRBV12-4|TRBJ1-1|NA|NA
TGTGCCAGCAGTCTAAGAAATCAAGCTTTCTTT
CASSLRNQAFF
>TRBV5-1|TRBJ1-2|TRBD1|NA
TGCGCCAGCAGCTTGGGGGACAGTAAGCTTGATGGCTACACCTTC
CASSLGDSKLDGYTF
>TRBV12-3/TRBV12-4|TRBJ1-6|NA|NA
TGTGCCAGCGGGGGGGCAGGGGATTCACCCCTCCACTTT
CASGGAGDSPLHF
>TRBV7-2|TRBJ1-2|NA|once
TGTGCCAGCAGCTTAATGGGCCACTATGGCTACACCTTC
CASSLMGHYGYTF
>TRBV11-2|TRBJ1-1|NA|NA
TGTGCCAGCATCAAGGGGCCTGAGAACACTGAAGCTTTCTTT
CASIKGPENTEAFF
>TRBV14|TRBJ1-3|NA|few
TGTGCCAGCAGCCGCGCGGGATCCTCTGGAAACACCATATATTTT
CASSRAGSSGNTIYF
>TRBV4-1|TRBJ1-4|TRBD1|NA
TGCGCCAGCAGCCAAGTTACCACAGGGGTCGGCGAAAAACTGTTTTTT
CASSQVTTGVGEKLFF
>TRBV30|TRBJ1-1|NA|NA
TGTGCCTGGGGGCCGGGACTGAACACTGAAGCTTTCTTT
CAWGPGLNTEAFF
>TRBV30|TRBJ1-6|NA|NA
TGTGCCTGGGGGGACCGGAGGGATTCACCCCTCCACTTT
CAWGDRRDSPLHF
>TRBV4-2|TRBJ1-1|TRBD1|NA
TGTGCCAGCAGCCAGTACAGGGGTGACACTGAAGCTTTCTTT
CASSQYRGDTEAFF
>TRBV9|TRBJ2-5|NA|NA
TGTGCCAGCAGCGTAGCTTCGGCTAGAGTAGGGGAGACCCAGTACTTC
CASSVASARVGETQYF
>TRBV6-5|TRBJ2-1|TRBD2|NA
TGTGCCAGCAGTTACGTAACTAGCGGGAACAATGAGCAGTTCTTC
CASSYVTSGNNEQFF
>TRBV4-3|TRBJ2-5|NA|once
TGCGCCAGCAGCCTGGGGACGGATCAAGAGACCCAGTACTTC
CASSLGTDQETQYF
>TRBV19|TRBJ2-3|TRBD2|NA
TGTGCCAGTAGTAGGGGACTAGCGGGGCCCACAGATACGCAGTATTTT
CASSRGLAGPTDTQYF